This passage covers 29 T cell receptor beta chains from one sample sequenced in a study of monozygotic twins with inflammatory bowel disease. Each CDR3 protein gets one entry in TCRdb, which reprocessed the 5' RACE reads and gives no DNA. This sample contains about 160,000 distinct CDR3 sequences. The sequenced sample consisted of blood. These receptor sequences come from a human donor with ulcerative colitis or Crohn's disease, or a healthy co-twin of an affected twin (not recorded which).

The rearrangement uses TRBV7-6 and TRBJ2-7; lacking DNA, the TRBD1 call made by TCRdb goes unchecked. This CDR3 is 12 amino acids long. Germline loops: CDR1 SGHVS, CDR2 FNYEAQ. The CDR3 loop reads CASSYLGAEQYF.

The chain combines TRBV11-2 with TRBJ1-2; the TCRdb call, TRBD1, lacks DNA for checking. CDR1 and CDR2 from the germline V gene are SGHAT and FQNNGV. The CDR3 totals 17 residues. CDR3 protein: CASSLGTGGSLDYGYTF.

V gene TRBV13 combines with J gene TRBJ1-2; TCRdb returns TRBD1, unconfirmable since there is no DNA. There are 13 residues in the CDR3. Germline CDR1 reads PRHDT; CDR2 reads FYEKMQ (reference sequence). CDR3 residues: CASSFPEFYGYTF.

The chain is built from TRBV6-2 or TRBV6-3 and TRBJ2-1; TCRdb names TRBD1, which stays unverified in the absence of DNA. This CDR3 is 14 amino acids long. Germline-derived CDR1 and CDR2 are MNHEY and SVGEGT. This chain's CDR3 is CASSYLSAYNEQFF.

The chain carries TRBV28 and TRBJ2-7; TCRdb returns TRBD1, unconfirmable since there is no DNA. Per the germline V gene, CDR1 is MDHEN and CDR2 is SYDVKM. This CDR3 comprises 16 residues. The CDR3 protein is CASSFFGTGGSYEQYF.

This rearrangement joins TRBV29-1 to TRBJ1-1. The length of the CDR3 is 11 residues. CDR1 and CDR2 from the germline V gene are SQVTM and ANQGSEA. The CDR3: CSVAGGLEAFF.

The gene calls are TRBV7-6 and TRBJ2-7; TCRdb reports TRBD2, a call that lacks DNA to check it against. The CDR3 consists of 15 residues. Germline assignment: CDR1 SGHVS and CDR2 FNYEAQ. The CDR3 is CASSLARDSSYEQYF.

The chain links TRBV7-2 to TRBJ2-7. The CDR3 loop spans 13 amino acids. The germline V gene has CDR1 SGHTA and CDR2 FQGNSA. CDR3 in amino acids: CASSTSGFYEQYF.

The V call is TRBV30, the J call TRBJ2-2; lacking DNA, the TRBD2 call made by TCRdb goes unchecked. CDR3 length: 15 amino acids. Per germline, CDR1 GTSNPN and CDR2 SVGIG (reference sequence). CDR3 residues: CAWAMASGITGELFF.

The V and J genes are TRBV20-1 and TRBJ1-4. The CDR3 sequence is 15 residues long. Germline V gene sequence: CDR1 DFQATT, CDR2 SNEGSKA (reference sequence). The CDR3 here is CSAPNRARANEKLFF.

The chain is built from TRBV4-3 and TRBJ1-3. Germline CDR1 and CDR2: LGHNA and YSLEER. The CDR3 runs 15 residues. This CDR3 reads CASSQDGGSGNTIYF.

This chain links TRBV18 with TRBJ1-2; TCRdb's D call of TRBD1 is untestable without DNA. This CDR3 is built from 14 residues. Germline CDR1 is KGHSH and CDR2 is LQKENI. CDR3 sequence: CASLRTGLPYGYTF.

The gene calls are TRBV2 and TRBJ2-4. Per germline, CDR1 SNHLY and CDR2 FYNNEI. The CDR3 loop spans 15 amino acids. The CDR3 loop is CASSVGILAKNIQYF.

The rearrangement joins TRBV7-9 to TRBJ1-1. The CDR3 is 13 amino acids. In germline, CDR1 is SEHNR, CDR2 FQNEAQ (reference sequence). CDR3 amino acids: CASSLEGETEAFF.

The rearrangement uses TRBV20-1 and TRBJ2-5; TCRdb designates TRBD1, a call that cannot be tested without DNA. The CDR3 covers 14 residues. The germline gives CDR1 DFQATT, CDR2 SNEGSKA (reference sequence). CDR3 in amino acids: CSARDWARKETQYF.

This sequence joins TRBV5-1 and TRBJ2-7. This CDR3 is built from 14 residues. Per the germline V gene, CDR1 is SGHRS and CDR2 is YFSETQ. The CDR3 sequence is CASSLSGRNYEQYF. Together with reference TRBV5-1 and TRBJ2-7, the CDR3 gives the full variable domain: KAGVTQTPRYLIKTRGQQVTLSCSPISGHRSVSWYQQTPGQGLQFLFEYFSETQRNKGNFPGRFSGRQFSNSRSEMNVSTLELGDSALYLCASSLSGRNYEQYFGPGTRLTVT.

The chain carries TRBV19 and TRBJ2-5; without DNA, the TCRdb call of TRBD2 cannot be checked. CDR3 length equals 14 residues. Per germline, CDR1 LNHDA and CDR2 SQIVND (reference sequence). CDR3 loop: CASSLEAGRETQYF.

The V and J genes are TRBV24-1 and TRBJ2-3; the D call of TRBD1 rests on TCRdb alone, since no DNA is present to check it. CDR3 length: 19 residues. From germline, CDR1 is KGHDR and CDR2 SFDVKD. CDR3 protein: CATSDSPRSRDEEDHTQYF.

The chain carries TRBV20-1 and TRBJ1-1. The CDR3 is 16 amino acids. Germline values: CDR1 DFQATT, CDR2 SNEGSKA (reference sequence). This CDR3 reads CSAGGGPGRVGTEAFF.

The V call is TRBV10-3, the J call TRBJ2-7; with no DNA, the TCRdb D assignment of TRBD2 cannot be verified. The CDR3 extends over 16 amino acids. Germline CDR1 reads ENHRY; CDR2 reads SYGVKD. This CDR3 is CATMTSTSGNSYEQYF.

This chain links TRBV27 with TRBJ2-2. Germline V gives CDR1 MNHEY, CDR2 SMNVEV (reference sequence). The CDR3 extends over 15 amino acids. The CDR3 loop reads CASKHEGLLSGELFF.

This chain connects TRBV7-9 to TRBJ1-5. Germline CDR1 is SEHNR and CDR2 is FQNEAQ (reference sequence). CDR3 size: 14 residues. CDR3 region: CASSVDASNQPQHF.

The chain carries TRBV29-1 and TRBJ1-1; the TRBD1 assignment by TCRdb is unverifiable without DNA. Germline-derived CDR1 and CDR2 are SQVTM and ANQGSEA. The CDR3 runs 14 residues. The CDR3 loop reads CSGWGGTGNTEAFF.

The rearrangement uses TRBV5-1 and TRBJ2-7; TCRdb's D gene call, TRBD1, goes unchecked for lack of DNA. In germline, CDR1 is SGHRS, CDR2 YFSETQ. The CDR3 totals 16 residues. CDR3 loop: CASSLLATAEPYEQYF.

V gene TRBV20-1 combines with J gene TRBJ2-4; TCRdb lists TRBD2, though no DNA is available to test this call. Germline V gene sequence: CDR1 DFQATT, CDR2 SNEGSKA (reference sequence). CDR3 size: 15 residues. CDR3 region: CSAGTLSLTKNIQYF.

The chain carries TRBV5-1 and TRBJ2-5. This CDR3 is built from 15 residues. Germline-derived CDR1 and CDR2 are SGHRS and YFSETQ. The CDR3 here is CASSLWRSAQETQYF.

The chain recombines TRBV18 with TRBJ2-3; lacking DNA, the TRBD1 call made by TCRdb goes unchecked. Germline V gene data show CDR1 as KGHSH and CDR2 as LQKENI. This CDR3 is built from 16 residues. CDR3: CASHSWGDTSTDTQYF.

The V call is TRBV20-1, the J call TRBJ2-6. Germline V gene sequence: CDR1 DFQATT, CDR2 SNEGSKA (reference sequence). The CDR3 covers 14 residues. This CDR3 is CSTHGFSGANVLTF.

This chain joins TRBV20-1 and TRBJ2-5; the TCRdb D gene call, TRBD1, has no DNA to confirm it. CDR1 DFQATT and CDR2 SNEGSKA come from the germline V gene (reference sequence). This CDR3 has 14 residues. The CDR3 sequence: CSAWRGAGKETQYF.